This TCR beta chain comes out of a study of blood T cells in healthy people across ages. At the level of the study: When template switching was applied, about one barcoded beta molecule was captured per two T cells. Notes on the study in general: Using unsorted PBMCs precluded a conclusive naive versus antigen-experienced comparison.

The germline V gene encodes CDR1 DFQATT and CDR2 SNEGSKA (reference sequence). The CDR3 has 14 amino acids. The V gene lost 2 bases and the J gene lost 0 bases, with 8 bases spanning the gap. To note about this clonotype: The antigen remains undetermined.

Primers used in a second PCR of about 7 to 11 cycles were a sample-barcoded 5' primer and a J-beta primer mix. TCRdb ran MiXCR on the 5' RACE reads and lists one entry per CDR3 protein. The repertoire has more than 900,000 distinct CDR3 sequences, about 27% of them found once; the top ten carry roughly 10%. Separately, the same data were catalogued under a study of T cells of mothers and their children.

The sample was blood. The rearrangement uses TRBV20-1 and TRBJ1-5; D is undetermined. The source of this sequence is a woman aged 35 to 49 in good health. The CDR3 coding sequence is TGCAGTGCTAGAAACGTAGATAGCAATCAGCCCCAGCATTTT. It translates to CSARNVDSNQPQHF.